This T cell receptor beta chain was captured in a study of T cells expressing NK-cell markers. About the research overall: Investigators obtained TCR beta repertoires from sorted CD3+CD56+NKG2C+, CD3+CD56+NKG2C- and CD3+CD56-NKG2C+ T cells.

Synthesis of TCR beta cDNA relied on 5'RACE template switching carrying UMIs. One entry per CDR3 protein, without DNA, is what TCRdb gives after re-calling the 5' RACE reads. Its table records around 140,000 distinct CDR3 sequences. Germline loops: CDR1 ENHRY, CDR2 SYGVKD. This CDR3 has 15 residues. Study-wide findings and caveats: As a fraction of CD8+ T cells, dominant NKG2C+ clonotypes reached roughly 1.0-7.0% in six donors.

Note on this clonotype: What it binds is unknown.

The sample taken for sequencing was blood T cells: a sorted CD56 or NKG2C T cell subset, CD4+ or CD8+ T cells, or bulk PBMC T cells (not recorded which). The genes are TRBV10-3 and TRBJ2-1; TCRdb's assignment of TRBD2 cannot be checked, as there is no DNA. The receptor's source is a man aged 18 to 35 in good health. The CDR3 loop is CAISEGTSGTDEQFF.